This passage covers 19 T cell receptor beta chains from one sample sequenced in a study of Ad26.COV2.S vaccination and SARS-CoV-2 variants. The treatment denotes: roughly 18 received Ad26.COV2.S at low or high dose, single or two shots; about 5 received placebo; per-sample allocation not given. Sampling took place 63 days after the first vaccine or placebo injection. Some clones are missing from TCRdb's copy, which holds only in-frame ones; the method was immunoSEQ multiplex PCR. The profile shows 400,000 to 450,000 clones, 80% to 95% of them singletons. Here the sequenced sample was peripheral blood, taken in a trial of Ad26.COV2.S vaccine versus placebo. These receptor sequences come from a person aged 18 to 65 who received the Ad26.COV2.S COVID-19 vaccine or a placebo.

This clone showed up just once. Other nucleotide sequences in the sample specify the same CDR3. The chain employs TRBV18 and TRBJ1-5; 8 positions match TRBD1. CDR1 and CDR2 (germline): KGHSH, LQKENI. This CDR3 is 14 amino acids long. V was clipped by 3 bases and J by 4 bases; unmatched bases: 2. The CDR3: CASSPDRGNQPQHF. CDR3 in DNA: TGTGCCAGCTCACCTGACAGGGGAAATCAGCCCCAGCATTTT.

The chain joins TRBV7-9 to TRBJ2-7, with D maybe TRBD2 (5 bases). The CDR3 sequence is 14 residues long. Germline CDR1 and CDR2: SEHNR and FQNEAQ (reference sequence). V was cut by 4 bases and J by 1 base, with 11 bases left in between. CDR3 in DNA: TGTGCCAGCAGCTCTCCGGGGATATCCTACGAGCAGTACTTC. This translates into CASSSPGISYEQYF.

The chain employs TRBV30 and TRBJ2-1, with 7 bases identical to TRBD1. The V segment lost 4 bases and the J segment 3 bases; nucleotides outside the gene matches: 6. This CDR3 comprises 14 residues. The V gene's germline CDR1 is GTSNPN and CDR2 SVGIG (reference sequence). CDR3 in amino acids: CAWTTGWVYNEQFF. Here the CDR3 DNA reads TGTGCCTGGACGACAGGGTGGGTCTACAATGAGCAGTTCTTC.

The chain is built from TRBV5-1 and TRBJ1-5, with D possibly being TRBD1 (5 bases). This CDR3 spans 15 amino acids. Germline V CDR1 and CDR2: SGHRS, YFSETQ. V lost 0 bases and J 5 bases, leaving 12 bases between the germline ends. The CDR3 is CASSLGTGPYQPQHF. The CDR3 DNA reads as TGCGCCAGCAGCTTGGGGACGGGGCCCTATCAGCCCCAGCATTTT.

V gene TRBV15 combines with J gene TRBJ2-3; D might be TRBD2 (6 bases). This CDR3 is 13 amino acids long. Germline V gene lookup returns CDR1 LNHNV and CDR2 YYDKDF (reference sequence). Trimming took 5 bases from V and 8 from J, leaving 14 bases between them. The CDR3 reads CATSLATAGTQYF. In nucleotides, the CDR3 is TGTGCCACCAGCTTAGCAACAGCGGGTACGCAGTATTTT.

The V call is TRBV6-2 or TRBV6-3, the J call TRBJ2-1; TRBD2 aligns across 11 bases. Germline CDR1 reads MNHEY; CDR2 reads SVGEGT. The CDR3 consists of 16 residues. Unmatched junction bases numbered 13, after V lost 6 bases and J lost 9 bases. CDR3 in amino acids: CASSPQSISGRVEQFF. In nucleotides, the CDR3 is TGTGCCAGCAGCCCCCAGTCGATTAGCGGGAGGGTTGAGCAGTTCTTC.

V usage is TRBV21-1 and J usage is TRBJ2-1; whether TRBD1, the table's D call, matches the DNA was not checked. TRBV21-1 is a pseudogene segment. The CDR3 runs to 17 residues. CDR3: CASSPRDRDTFGNEQFF. The CDR3 DNA follows: TGTGCCAGCAGCCCCCGGGACAGGGACACTTTCGGCAATGAGCAGTTCTTC.

The gene calls are TRBV5-1 and TRBJ1-1, with 10 bases matching TRBD1. From germline, CDR1 is SGHRS and CDR2 YFSETQ. The CDR3 totals 15 residues. Trimming at V came to 4 bases and at J to 5 bases, leaving 8 bases not matched to a gene. CDR3 in DNA: TGCGCCAGCAGCCCACCTGGACAGGGGGGTACTGAAGCTTTCTTT. Its protein is CASSPPGQGGTEAFF. The complete variable domain, with remaining parts taken from reference TRBV5-1 and TRBJ1-1, reads KAGVTQTPRYLIKTRGQQVTLSCSPISGHRSVSWYQQTPGQGLQFLFEYFSETQRNKGNFPGRFSGRQFSNSRSEMNVSTLELGDSALYLCASSPPGQGGTEAFFGQGTRLTVV.

The V gene is TRBV28, the J gene TRBJ1-6; 7 bases are a match to TRBD1. Looked up from germline, CDR1 is MDHEN and CDR2 is SYDVKM. The CDR3 totals 14 residues. Trimming took 6 bases from V and 7 from J; bases not matched to a gene: 6. This CDR3 is CASSTDRENSPLHF. The CDR3 DNA follows: TGTGCCAGCAGCACAGACAGGGAGAATTCACCCCTCCACTTT. Variable domain in full (rest from reference TRBV28 and TRBJ1-6): DVKVTQSSRYLVKRTGEKVFLECVQDMDHENMFWYRQDPGLGLRLIYFSYDVKMKEKGDIPEGYSVSREKKERFSLILESASTNQTSMYLCASSTDRENSPLHFGNGTRLTVT.

V usage is TRBV19 and J usage is TRBJ1-5; possible D gene TRBD1, 5 bases. Germline assignment: CDR1 LNHDA and CDR2 SQIVND (reference sequence). V lost 3 bases and J 6 bases, leaving 15 bases between the germline ends. The CDR3 has 15 amino acids. The CDR3 sequence is CASSIQLGDVQPQHF. For the CDR3, the DNA is TGTGCCAGTAGTATTCAATTGGGGGATGTTCAGCCCCAGCATTTT.

The V gene is TRBV6-5, the J gene TRBJ1-2; D is possibly TRBD1 (6 bases). The CDR3 has 13 residues. Trimming took off 2 bases at V and 10 bases at J, with 14 bases between the two ends. Germline CDR1 MNHEY, CDR2 SVGAGI. For the CDR3, the DNA is TGTGCCAGCAGTTACACAGACAGGACTAACTACACCTTC. Translating gives CASSYTDRTNYTF.

J is TRBJ2-2 and V is TRBV11-3, with a possible D match to TRBD2 (5 bases). V was clipped by 8 bases and J by 6 bases, with 13 bases between them. This CDR3 region has 13 residues. Germline V gives CDR1 SGHNT, CDR2 YENEEA. CDR3 residues: CASSRADAGELFF. The CDR3 DNA reads TGTGCCAGCTCCCGAGCGGACGCCGGGGAGCTGTTTTTT.

The V and J genes are TRBV18 and TRBJ2-3; D is unclear. V lost 6 bases and J 6 bases, leaving 16 bases between the germline ends. CDR3 size: 14 residues. Germline values: CDR1 KGHSH, CDR2 LQKENI. DNA for the CDR3: TGTGCCAGCTCTCTCAACGGAGTCCCTGATACGCAGTATTTT. This gives the protein CASSLNGVPDTQYF.

This clone came up a few times. Within the sample, other DNA sequences also encode this same CDR3. The V gene is TRBV5-4, the J gene TRBJ1-2, with D possibly TRBD1 on 6 matching bases. The V end lost 1 base, the J end lost 2 bases, and 6 bases lay between the germline ends. The germline gives CDR1 SGHNT, CDR2 YYREEE (reference sequence). This CDR3 spans 13 amino acids. The CDR3 spells CASSLQGNYGYTF. The CDR3 DNA follows: TGTGCCAGCAGCTTGCAGGGGAACTATGGCTACACCTTC.

This sequence joins TRBV19 and TRBJ1-4; TRBD1 aligns across 9 bases. The germline V gene encodes CDR1 LNHDA and CDR2 SQIVND (reference sequence). With V trimmed by 6 bases and J by 8 bases, 7 bases remained unmatched. The CDR3 covers 14 residues. CDR3 protein: CASRMGQGGEKLFF. Here the CDR3 DNA reads TGTGCCAGTAGGATGGGACAGGGCGGGGAAAAACTGTTTTTT.

The genes are TRBV7-9 and TRBJ2-7, with a weak D call TRBD1 (6 bases). With 3 bases removed from V and 2 bases from J, the gap between germline ends came to 17 bases. Germline V gene data show CDR1 as SEHNR and CDR2 as FQNEAQ (reference sequence). This CDR3 region has 16 residues. CDR3 protein: CASSLGARTAPYEQYF. The CDR3 DNA sequence: TGTGCCAGCAGCTTGGGGGCCAGGACAGCCCCCTACGAGCAGTACTTC.

This chain links TRBV7-9 with TRBJ1-4, with 7 bases matching TRBD1. CDR1 SEHNR and CDR2 FQNEAQ come from the germline V gene (reference sequence). The CDR3 sequence is 15 residues long. J gave up 5 bases and V 6 bases, and 9 bases lay outside the gene matches. CDR3 sequence reads: CASSNSGTENEKLFF. CDR3 in DNA: TGTGCCAGCAGTAATTCCGGGACAGAGAATGAAAAACTGTTTTTT.

This chain links TRBV5-1 with TRBJ2-3; D unclear. Trimming took off 0 bases at V and 0 bases at J, with 11 bases between the two ends. The germline V gene has CDR1 SGHRS and CDR2 YFSETQ. The CDR3 covers 16 residues. The CDR3 coding sequence is TGCGCCAGCAGCTTGGGGACGACCGCTAGCACAGATACGCAGTATTTT. The encoded protein is CASSLGTTASTDTQYF.

The chain carries TRBV5-1 and TRBJ2-5; D is unclear. Deletions cut 2 bases from V and 3 bases from J, with 11 bases between. CDR3 length: 14 residues. Germline CDR1 and CDR2: SGHRS and YFSETQ. CDR3 loop: CASSFSGIKETQYF. In nucleotides, the CDR3 is TGCGCCAGCAGCTTTAGTGGGATCAAAGAGACCCAGTACTTC.